Presented here are 13 T cell receptor beta chains from one specimen sequenced in a study of Graves' ophthalmopathy and Graves' hyperthyroidism (dated by TCRdb to the late 2010s). Sequencer: Illumina HiSeq 2000. For repertoire sequencing, TCR beta CDR3 regions were amplified from RNA transcripts. The first round was an RT-PCR using HTBI primers with the Qiagen OneStep RT-PCR kit, and this first round was followed by a second-round multiplex PCR, then size selection and purification. Through fastp at Q25 and MiXCR, TCRdb rebuilt clones from the public reads, retaining in-frame beta chains. Each entry is one CDR3 protein sequence, shown with its most common DNA and genes. In this sample the table shows under 800,000 distinct CDR3 sequences, about 24% of which occur a single time. In total, the top ten clones hold approximately 7% of the sample. The sequenced material came from peripheral blood. The receptor source for this set is a woman aged 18-35 years with stable Graves' hyperthyroidism. Some clones in this sample may be carry-over from other donors' samples. Donor details come from another sample of the same person, matched by shared clones.

The V and J genes are TRBV4-3 and TRBJ2-7; perhaps TRBD2 as D (6 bases). The germline V gene encodes CDR1 LGHNA and CDR2 YSLEER. CDR3 size: 17 residues. Trimming took 1 base from V and 2 from J, leaving 18 bases between them. The CDR3 reads CASSQVFGDGGAYEQYF. The CDR3 region has the DNA TGCGCCAGCAGCCAAGTGTTCGGAGACGGCGGGGCCTACGAGCAGTACTTC.

This clonotype was picked up many times. CDR3 DNA sequence: TGTGCCAGCAGACCCCTAGGGACAGCACCTTCCTACGAGCAGTACTTC. Its translation: CASRPLGTAPSYEQYF. This chain connects TRBV6-5 to TRBJ2-7, with TRBD1 identical over 7 bases. With 6 bases clipped from V and 1 base from J, the junction kept 12 bases outside the gene matches. The CDR3 is 16 amino acids. CDR1 and CDR2 from the germline V gene are MNHEY and SVGAGI.

The chain joins TRBV5-1 to TRBJ1-1; D ambiguous. The length of the CDR3 is 15 residues. V shed 5 bases and J shed 2 bases, with 16 bases lying between them. CDR1 is SGHRS and CDR2 is YFSETQ in the germline V gene. CDR3 residues: CASREAGRPNTEAFF. CDR3 bases: TGCGCCAGCAGGGAGGCAGGACGTCCAAACACTGAAGCTTTCTTT. The whole variable domain, filled in from reference TRBV5-1 and TRBJ1-1, reads KAGVTQTPRYLIKTRGQQVTLSCSPISGHRSVSWYQQTPGQGLQFLFEYFSETQRNKGNFPGRFSGRQFSNSRSEMNVSTLELGDSALYLCASREAGRPNTEAFFGQGTRLTVV.

The chain has TRBV28 and TRBJ1-3; D uncertain. V was cut by 0 bases and J by 0 bases, with 6 bases left in between. This CDR3 contains 15 residues. Germline CDR1 is MDHEN and CDR2 is SYDVKM. The CDR3 sequence is CASSLWRVSGNTIYF. CDR3 nucleotides: TGTGCCAGCAGTTTATGGAGGGTCTCTGGAAACACCATATATTTT.

This clonotype was found a few times. This chain links TRBV20-1 with TRBJ2-7; D uncertain. The V end was cut by 6 bases, the J end by 3 bases, with 15 bases between. The germline gives CDR1 DFQATT, CDR2 SNEGSKA (reference sequence). This CDR3 spans 13 amino acids. CDR3 DNA sequence: TGCAGTGCAACCCCGGCGGCGGACTACGAGCAGTACTTC. Its protein product is CSATPAADYEQYF.

This clonotype has a count of ten or more. The CDR3 DNA reads as TGTGCCAGCAGTTTCCGGTTATGGTTCGACGGGATAAACTATGGCTACACCTTC. As protein: CASSFRLWFDGINYGYTF. The chain combines TRBV12-3 or TRBV12-4 with TRBJ1-2; D not resolved. V was pared by 3 bases and J by 2 bases, with 22 bases between. The CDR3 contains 18 residues.

The chain recombines TRBV5-1 with TRBJ2-3; D is perhaps TRBD1 (6 bases). Trimming stripped 3 bases from V and 0 bases from J, with 14 bases between. The CDR3 contains 16 residues. Per the germline V gene, CDR1 is SGHRS and CDR2 is YFSETQ. CDR3 residues: CASSSRQAASTDTQYF. The CDR3 nucleotides read TGCGCCAGCAGCTCGAGACAGGCTGCTAGCACAGATACGCAGTATTTT.

This clonotype was detected many times. The rearrangement uses TRBV18 and TRBJ2-5; 7 bases are a match to TRBD1. With 4 bases clipped from V and 5 bases from J, the junction kept 7 bases outside the gene matches. The CDR3 spans 14 residues. Germline V lookup: CDR1 KGHSH, CDR2 LQKENI. CDR3: CASSRTTGLETQYF. CDR3 DNA sequence: TGTGCCAGCTCACGGACGACAGGGCTGGAGACCCAGTACTTC.

This clonotype was observed many times. The chain combines TRBV6-1 with TRBJ1-1, with D hard to call. The ends were cut back, 0 bases at V and 6 bases at J, with 5 bases in the middle. This CDR3 spans 12 amino acids. CDR1 and CDR2 from the germline V gene are MNHNS and SASEGT. As DNA, the CDR3 is TGTGCCAGCAGTGAAGCGGTATCTGAAGCTTTCTTT. Amino acid sequence: CASSEAVSEAFF.

This clonotype was found many times. V and J are TRBV19 and TRBJ1-5, with TRBD1 matching 8 bases. The trim removed 7 bases at V and 7 bases at J, leaving 18 bases unmatched. Germline V gene lookup returns CDR1 LNHDA and CDR2 SQIVND (reference sequence). The CDR3 length is 17 residues. The CDR3 sequence is CASNAAQTQGAGQPQHF. The CDR3 nucleotides read TGTGCCAGTAACGCGGCTCAAACGCAGGGGGCAGGCCAGCCCCAGCATTTT.

The chain joins TRBV7-3 to TRBJ2-3; D remains ambiguous. This CDR3 is 13 amino acids long. Germline loops: CDR1 SGHTA, CDR2 FQGTGA. V lost 2 bases to trimming and J lost 14 bases, with 17 bases between them. CDR3 protein: CASSLAFSADRYF. For the CDR3, the DNA is TGTGCCAGCAGCTTAGCCTTCTCCGCCGATCGGTATTTT.

This clonotype was observed many times. The chain joins TRBV28 to TRBJ1-6; D call uncertain. The germline CDR1 and CDR2 sequences are MDHEN and SYDVKM. V gave up 11 bases and J gave up 5 bases, with 16 bases separating them. The CDR3 loop spans 14 amino acids. The CDR3 loop is CAAGVSGNNSPLHF. CDR3 sequence (DNA): TGTGCCGCAGGTGTGTCAGGAAATAATTCACCCCTCCACTTT. The full variable domain, with the rest looked up from reference TRBV28 and TRBJ1-6, is DVKVTQSSRYLVKRTGEKVFLECVQDMDHENMFWYRQDPGLGLRLIYFSYDVKMKEKGDIPEGYSVSREKKERFSLILESASTNQTSMYLCAAGVSGNNSPLHFGNGTRLTVT.

V usage is TRBV9 and J usage is TRBJ2-1; 10 nucleotides agree with TRBD2. CDR1 and CDR2 (germline): SGDLS, YYNGEE. The CDR3 spans 15 residues. Losses at the gene ends were 4 bases for V and 7 bases for J; bases not matched to a gene: 8. CDR3 nucleotides: TGTGCCAGCAGCAGACCGGGACTAGCGAGGAATGAGCAGTTCTTC. Its translation is CASSRPGLARNEQFF.